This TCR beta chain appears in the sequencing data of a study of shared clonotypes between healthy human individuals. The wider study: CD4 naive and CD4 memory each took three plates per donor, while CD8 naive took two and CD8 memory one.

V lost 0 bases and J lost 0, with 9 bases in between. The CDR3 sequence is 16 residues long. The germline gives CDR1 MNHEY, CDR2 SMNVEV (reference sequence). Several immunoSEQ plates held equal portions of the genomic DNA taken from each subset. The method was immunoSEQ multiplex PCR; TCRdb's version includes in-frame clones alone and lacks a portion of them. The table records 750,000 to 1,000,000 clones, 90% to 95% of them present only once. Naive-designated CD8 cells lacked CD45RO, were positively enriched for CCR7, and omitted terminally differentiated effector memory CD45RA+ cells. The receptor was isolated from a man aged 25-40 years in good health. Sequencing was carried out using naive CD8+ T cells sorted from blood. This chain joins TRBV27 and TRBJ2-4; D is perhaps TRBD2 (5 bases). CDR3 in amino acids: CASSLSSTRAKNIQYF. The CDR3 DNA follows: TGTGCCAGCAGTTTATCGAGTACTAGAGCCAAAAACATTCAGTACTTC.